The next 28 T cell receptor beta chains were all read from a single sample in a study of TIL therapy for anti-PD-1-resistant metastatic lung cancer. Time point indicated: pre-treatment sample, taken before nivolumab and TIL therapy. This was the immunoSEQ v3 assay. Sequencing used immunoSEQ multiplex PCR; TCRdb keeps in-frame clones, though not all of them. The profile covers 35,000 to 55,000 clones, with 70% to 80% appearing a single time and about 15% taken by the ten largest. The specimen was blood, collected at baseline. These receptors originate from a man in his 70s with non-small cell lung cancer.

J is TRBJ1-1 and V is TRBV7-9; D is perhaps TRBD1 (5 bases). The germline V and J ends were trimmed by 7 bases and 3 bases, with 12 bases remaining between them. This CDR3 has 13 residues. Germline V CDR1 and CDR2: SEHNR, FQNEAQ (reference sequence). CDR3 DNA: TGTGCCAGCACCCTCCCGGGGGACACTGAAGCTTTCTTT. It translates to CASTLPGDTEAFF.

CDR3 bases: TGTGCCAGCAGTAGGGGCAGCTCCTACGAGCAGTACTTC. Translated: CASSRGSSYEQYF. The chain has TRBV27 and TRBJ2-7, with D possibly TRBD1 on 5 matching bases. Per germline, CDR1 MNHEY and CDR2 SMNVEV (reference sequence). Trimming stripped 5 bases from V and 0 bases from J, with 8 bases between. This CDR3 spans 13 amino acids.

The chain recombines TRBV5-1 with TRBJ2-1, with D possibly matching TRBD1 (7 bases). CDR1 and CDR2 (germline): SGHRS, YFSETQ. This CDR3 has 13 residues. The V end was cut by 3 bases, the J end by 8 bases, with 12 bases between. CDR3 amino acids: CASSSGRGDEQFF. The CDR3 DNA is TGCGCCAGCAGCTCGGGCAGGGGGGATGAGCAGTTCTTC.

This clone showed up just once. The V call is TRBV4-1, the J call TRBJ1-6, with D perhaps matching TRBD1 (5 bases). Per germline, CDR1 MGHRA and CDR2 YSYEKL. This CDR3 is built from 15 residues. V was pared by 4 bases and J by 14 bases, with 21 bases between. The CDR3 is CASSRGTAIEGTLHF. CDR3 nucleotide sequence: TGCGCCAGCAGCCGCGGGACCGCTATTGAGGGGACCCTCCACTTT.

The CDR3 DNA follows: TGCGCCAGCAGCCAAGATCTAGCGGGAGGGGCTACCTCCTACGAGCAGTACTTC. It yields the protein CASSQDLAGGATSYEQYF. The rearrangement links TRBV4-3 to TRBJ2-7, with 12 bases aligning to TRBD2. Germline V gene sequence: CDR1 LGHNA, CDR2 YSLEER. The CDR3 sequence is 18 residues long. J gave up 0 bases and V 0 bases, and 6 bases lay outside the gene matches.

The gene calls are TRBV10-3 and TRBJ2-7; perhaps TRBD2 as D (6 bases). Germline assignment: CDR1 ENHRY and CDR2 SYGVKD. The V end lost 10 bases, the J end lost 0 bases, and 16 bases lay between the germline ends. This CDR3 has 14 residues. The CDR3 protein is CASRILASSYEQYF. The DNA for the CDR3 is TGTGCCAGCAGGATACTAGCCAGCTCCTACGAGCAGTACTTC.

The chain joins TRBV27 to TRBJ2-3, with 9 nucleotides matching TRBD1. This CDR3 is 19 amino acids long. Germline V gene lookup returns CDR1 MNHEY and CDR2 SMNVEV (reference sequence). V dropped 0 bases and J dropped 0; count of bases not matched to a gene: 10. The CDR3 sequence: CASSLSGTGILSSTDTQYF. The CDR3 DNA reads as TGTGCCAGCAGTTTATCCGGGACAGGGATCCTCTCTAGCACAGATACGCAGTATTTT.

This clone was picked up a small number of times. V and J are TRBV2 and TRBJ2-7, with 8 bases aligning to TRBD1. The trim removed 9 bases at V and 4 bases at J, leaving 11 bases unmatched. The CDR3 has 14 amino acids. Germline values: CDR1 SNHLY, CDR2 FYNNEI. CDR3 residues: CARGGQGPLYEQYF. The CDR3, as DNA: TGTGCCAGAGGAGGACAGGGCCCCTTGTACGAGCAGTACTTC.

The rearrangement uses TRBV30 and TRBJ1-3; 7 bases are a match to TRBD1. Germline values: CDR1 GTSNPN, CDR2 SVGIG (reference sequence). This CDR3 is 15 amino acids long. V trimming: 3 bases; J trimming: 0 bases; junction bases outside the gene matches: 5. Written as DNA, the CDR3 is TGTGCCTGGAGGGGACAGCCACTCTCTGGAAACACCATATATTTT. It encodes CAWRGQPLSGNTIYF. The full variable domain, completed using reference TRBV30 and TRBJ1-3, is SQTIHQWPATLVQPVGSPLSLECTVEGTSNPNLYWYRQAAGRGLQLLFYSVGIGQISSEVPQNLSASRPQDRQFILSSKKLLLSDSGFYLCAWRGQPLSGNTIYFGEGSWLTVV.

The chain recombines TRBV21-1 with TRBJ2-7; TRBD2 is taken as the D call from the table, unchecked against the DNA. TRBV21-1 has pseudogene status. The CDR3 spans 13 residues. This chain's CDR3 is CASSMSRAGGQYF. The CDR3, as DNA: TGTGCCAGCAGCATGTCCAGAGCGGGCGGACAGTACTTC.

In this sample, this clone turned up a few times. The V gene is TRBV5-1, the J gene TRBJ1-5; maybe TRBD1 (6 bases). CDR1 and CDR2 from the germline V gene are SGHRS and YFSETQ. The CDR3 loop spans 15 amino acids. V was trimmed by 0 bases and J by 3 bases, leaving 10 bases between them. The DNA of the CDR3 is TGCGCCAGCAGCTTGGAAGGGGGAACCAATCAGCCCCAGCATTTT. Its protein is CASSLEGGTNQPQHF.

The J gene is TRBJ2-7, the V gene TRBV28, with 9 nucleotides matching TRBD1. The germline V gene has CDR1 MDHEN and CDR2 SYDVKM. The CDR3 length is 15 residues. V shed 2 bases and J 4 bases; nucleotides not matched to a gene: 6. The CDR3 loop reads CASSLAGTGMYEQYF. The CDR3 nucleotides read TGTGCCAGCAGTTTAGCCGGGACAGGGATGTACGAGCAGTACTTC.

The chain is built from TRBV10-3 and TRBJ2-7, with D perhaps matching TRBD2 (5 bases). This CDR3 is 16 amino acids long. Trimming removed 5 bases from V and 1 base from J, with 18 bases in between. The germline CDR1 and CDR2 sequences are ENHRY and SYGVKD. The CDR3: CAISYLSADRSYEQYF. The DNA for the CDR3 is TGTGCCATCAGTTACTTATCAGCGGACCGGTCCTACGAGCAGTACTTC.

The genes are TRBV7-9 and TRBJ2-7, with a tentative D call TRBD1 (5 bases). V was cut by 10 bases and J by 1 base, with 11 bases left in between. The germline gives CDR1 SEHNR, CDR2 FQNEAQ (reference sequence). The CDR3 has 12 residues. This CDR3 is CATTDSSYEQYF. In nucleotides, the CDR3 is TGTGCCACCACAGACAGTTCCTACGAGCAGTACTTC.

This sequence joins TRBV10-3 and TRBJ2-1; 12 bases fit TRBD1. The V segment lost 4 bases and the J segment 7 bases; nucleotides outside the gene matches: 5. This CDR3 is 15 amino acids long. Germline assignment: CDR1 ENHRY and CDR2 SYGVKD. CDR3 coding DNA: TGTGCCATCAGTGTTGGGACAGGGGGCGAAAATGAGCAGTTCTTC. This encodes CAISVGTGGENEQFF.

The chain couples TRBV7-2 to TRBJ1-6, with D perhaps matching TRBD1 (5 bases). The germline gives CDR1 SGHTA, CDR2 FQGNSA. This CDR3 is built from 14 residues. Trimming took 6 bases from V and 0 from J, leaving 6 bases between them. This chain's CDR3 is CASRDNSYNSPLHF. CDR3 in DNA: TGTGCCAGCAGGGACAACTCCTATAATTCACCCCTCCACTTT.

DNA for the CDR3: TGTGCCAGCACCCGGAAAGAGACAGGGCTGAACACCGGGGAGCTGTTTTTT. It yields the protein CASTRKETGLNTGELFF. The V and J genes are TRBV9 and TRBJ2-2; 7 bases map to TRBD1. The J segment lost 1 base and the V segment lost 6 bases, leaving 12 bases of the junction unmatched. Germline CDR1 SGDLS, CDR2 YYNGEE. The CDR3 is 17 amino acids.

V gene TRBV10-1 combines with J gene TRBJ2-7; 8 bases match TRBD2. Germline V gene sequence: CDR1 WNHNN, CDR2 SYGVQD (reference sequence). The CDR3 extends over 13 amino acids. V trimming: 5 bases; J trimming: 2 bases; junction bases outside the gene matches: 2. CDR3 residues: CASSPGGTYEQYF. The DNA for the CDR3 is TGCGCCAGCAGTCCGGGAGGGACCTACGAGCAGTACTTC.

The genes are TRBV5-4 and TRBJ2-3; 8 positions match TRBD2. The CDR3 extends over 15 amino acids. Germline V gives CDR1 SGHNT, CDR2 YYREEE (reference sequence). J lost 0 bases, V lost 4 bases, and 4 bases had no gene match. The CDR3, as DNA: TGTGCCAGCAGCGGTAGCGGGGTCAGCACAGATACGCAGTATTTT. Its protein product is CASSGSGVSTDTQYF.

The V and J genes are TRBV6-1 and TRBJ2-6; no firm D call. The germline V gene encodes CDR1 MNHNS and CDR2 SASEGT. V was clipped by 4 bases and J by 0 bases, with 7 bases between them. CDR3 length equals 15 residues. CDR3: CASSGQYSGANVLTF. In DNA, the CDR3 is TGTGCCAGCAGTGGTCAGTACTCTGGGGCCAACGTCCTGACTTTC.

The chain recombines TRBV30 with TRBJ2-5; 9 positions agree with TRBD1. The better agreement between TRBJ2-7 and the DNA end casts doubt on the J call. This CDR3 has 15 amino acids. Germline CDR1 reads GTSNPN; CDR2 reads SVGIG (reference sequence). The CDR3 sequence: CAWSGGQGISYEQYF. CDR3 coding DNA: TGTGCCTGGAGTGGGGGACAGGGTATCTCCTACGAGCAGTACTTC.

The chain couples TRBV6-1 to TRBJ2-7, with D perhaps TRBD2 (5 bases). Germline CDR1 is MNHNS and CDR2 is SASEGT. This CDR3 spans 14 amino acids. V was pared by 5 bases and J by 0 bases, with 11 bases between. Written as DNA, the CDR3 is TGTGCCAGCAGTAACCCCGGGATCTCCTACGAGCAGTACTTC. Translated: CASSNPGISYEQYF.

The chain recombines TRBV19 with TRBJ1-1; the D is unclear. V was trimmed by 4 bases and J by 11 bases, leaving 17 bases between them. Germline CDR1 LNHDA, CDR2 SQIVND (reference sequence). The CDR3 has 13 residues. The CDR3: CASSTDGGFRAFF. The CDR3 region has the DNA TGTGCCAGTAGTACGGACGGAGGGTTTCGGGCTTTCTTT.

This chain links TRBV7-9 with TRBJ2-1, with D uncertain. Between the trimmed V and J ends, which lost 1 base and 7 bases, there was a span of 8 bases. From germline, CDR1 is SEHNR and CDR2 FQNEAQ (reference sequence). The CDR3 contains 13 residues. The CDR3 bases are TGTGCCAGCAGCTTAGACGAAGGTAATGAGCAGTTCTTC. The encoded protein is CASSLDEGNEQFF.

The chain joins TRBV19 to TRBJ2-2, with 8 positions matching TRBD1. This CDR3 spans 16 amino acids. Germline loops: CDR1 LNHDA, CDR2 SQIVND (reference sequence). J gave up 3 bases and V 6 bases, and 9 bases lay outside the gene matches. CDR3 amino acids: CASRTLRTGHTGELFF. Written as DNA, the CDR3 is TGTGCCAGTAGGACTCTCAGGACAGGGCACACCGGGGAGCTGTTTTTT.

In DNA form, the CDR3 reads TGCGCCAGCCAGCAATCGGATACGCAGTATTTT. Amino acid sequence: CASQQSDTQYF. The J gene is TRBJ2-3, the V gene TRBV5-1; D not certain. The CDR3 runs to 11 residues. The V gene's germline CDR1 is SGHRS and CDR2 YFSETQ. V lost 7 bases and J lost 6, with 9 bases in between.

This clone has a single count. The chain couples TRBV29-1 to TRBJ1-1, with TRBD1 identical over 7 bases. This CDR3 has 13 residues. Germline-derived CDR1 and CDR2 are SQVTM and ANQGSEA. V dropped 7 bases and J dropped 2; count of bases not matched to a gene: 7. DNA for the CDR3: TGCAGCGGAAACGACAGGGCCAACACTGAAGCTTTCTTT. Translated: CSGNDRANTEAFF. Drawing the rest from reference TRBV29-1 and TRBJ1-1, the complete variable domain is SAVISQKPSRDICQRGTSLTIQCQVDSQVTMMFWYRQQPGQSLTLIATANQGSEATYESGFVIDKFPISRPNLTFSTLTVSNMSPEDSSIYLCSGNDRANTEAFFGQGTRLTVV.

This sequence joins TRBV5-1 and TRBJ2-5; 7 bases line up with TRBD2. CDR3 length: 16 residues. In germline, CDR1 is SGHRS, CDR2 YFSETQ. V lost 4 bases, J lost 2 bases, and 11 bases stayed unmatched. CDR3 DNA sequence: TGCGCCAGCAGCCCCGGTGCTAGCGGAGGTCAAGAGACCCAGTACTTC. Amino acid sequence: CASSPGASGGQETQYF. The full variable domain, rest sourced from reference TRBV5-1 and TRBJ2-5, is KAGVTQTPRYLIKTRGQQVTLSCSPISGHRSVSWYQQTPGQGLQFLFEYFSETQRNKGNFPGRFSGRQFSNSRSEMNVSTLELGDSALYLCASSPGASGGQETQYFGPGTRLLVL.